These 28 T cell receptor beta chains were all obtained from the same sample, sequenced in a study of shared clonotypes between healthy human individuals. CD45RO-negative, CCR7-positively selected cells formed the naive CD8 fraction, excluding terminally differentiated effector memory CD45RA+ cells. This table comes from immunoSEQ multiplex PCR, and its TCRdb copy is limited to in-frame clones, with some not included. The repertoire holds more than 2 million clones, with approximately 94% as singletons. The sample taken for sequencing was naive CD8+ T cells sorted from blood. The receptors were sampled from a man aged 18 to 30 in good health.

The chain is built from TRBV18 and TRBJ2-3; D is unclear. This CDR3 spans 12 amino acids. V was shortened by 3 bases and J by 13 bases, with 14 bases between the two germline ends. CDR1 KGHSH and CDR2 LQKENI come from the germline V gene. CDR3 DNA sequence: TGTGCCAGCTCACCGCCGGGCGAAAGGGAGTATTTT. Amino acid sequence: CASSPPGEREYF. The full variable domain, its missing parts supplied by reference TRBV18 and TRBJ2-3, is NAGVMQNPRHLVRRRGQEARLRCSPMKGHSHVYWYRQLPEEGLKFMVYLQKENIIDESGMPKERFSAEFPKEGPSILRIQQVVRGDSAAYFCASSPPGEREYFGPGTRLTVL.

The rearrangement joins TRBV13 to TRBJ2-1, with D unresolved. This CDR3 has 12 amino acids. CDR1 and CDR2 (germline): PRHDT, FYEKMQ (reference sequence). V was shortened by 5 bases and J by 10 bases, with 12 bases between the two germline ends. The CDR3 is CASSLIPGEQFF. The CDR3 bases are TGTGCCAGCAGCCTAATACCAGGCGAGCAGTTCTTC.

This chain joins TRBV7-9 and TRBJ1-6; possible D gene TRBD1, 5 bases. Germline V gene sequence: CDR1 SEHNR, CDR2 FQNEAQ (reference sequence). With 4 bases removed from V and 8 bases from J, the gap between germline ends came to 21 bases. The CDR3 extends over 17 amino acids. This CDR3 reads CASSSWDLGGRHSPLHF. CDR3 DNA sequence: TGTGCCAGCAGCTCGTGGGACCTTGGGGGAAGGCATTCACCCCTCCACTTT.

The chain carries TRBV29-1 and TRBJ2-4; D unclear. Germline lookup yields CDR1 SQVTM and CDR2 ANQGSEA. The CDR3 covers 12 residues. V was shortened by 0 bases and J by 6 bases, with 6 bases between the two germline ends. Written as DNA, the CDR3 is TGCAGCGTTGAAGACAGAGGAAACATTCAGTACTTC. Translating it yields CSVEDRGNIQYF.

The rearrangement uses TRBV7-6 and TRBJ1-1; TRBD1 matches 8 bases. The CDR3 has 17 residues. Trimming at V came to 2 bases and at J to 2 bases, leaving 10 bases not matched to a gene. Per the germline V gene, CDR1 is SGHVS and CDR2 is FNYEAQ. The CDR3 protein is CASSLRIQGAPNTEAFF. CDR3 in DNA: TGTGCCAGCAGCTTAAGGATTCAGGGGGCGCCTAACACTGAAGCTTTCTTT. Full variable domain (rest looked up from reference TRBV7-6 and TRBJ1-1): GAGVSQSPRYKVTKRGQDVALRCDPISGHVSLYWYRQALGQGPEFLTYFNYEAQQDKSGLPNDRFSAERPEGSISTLTIQRTEQRDSAMYRCASSLRIQGAPNTEAFFGQGTRLTVV.

This chain uses TRBV5-6 with TRBJ1-2, with D possibly matching TRBD1 (5 bases). This CDR3 comprises 17 residues. Trimming cost V 4 bases and J 4 bases, with 23 bases left between them. Germline V gene sequence: CDR1 SGHDT, CDR2 YYEEEE. DNA for the CDR3: TGTGCCAGCAGCCCCGCCGACGGGGCTTTTATGACCTATGGCTACACCTTC. Its protein is CASSPADGAFMTYGYTF.

This chain links TRBV15 with TRBJ2-7; D is unclear. The V end was cut by 1 base, the J end by 3 bases, with 7 bases between. Per the germline V gene, CDR1 is LNHNV and CDR2 is YYDKDF (reference sequence). The CDR3 is 13 amino acids. CDR3 protein: CATSRAAGYEQYF. The CDR3 coding sequence is TGTGCCACCAGCAGAGCGGCCGGCTACGAGCAGTACTTC.

The chain couples TRBV7-6 to TRBJ1-3; D call uncertain. This CDR3 is built from 15 residues. Germline V lookup: CDR1 SGHVS, CDR2 FNYEAQ. V dropped 3 bases and J dropped 0 bases, with 9 bases sitting between them. CDR3 residues: CASSLATISGNTIYF. Written as DNA, the CDR3 is TGTGCCAGCAGCTTGGCTACAATCTCTGGAAACACCATATATTTT.

The chain is built from TRBV5-1 and TRBJ2-1; D is tentatively TRBD1 or TRBD2 (5 bases each). CDR3 size: 16 residues. Germline CDR1 reads SGHRS; CDR2 reads YFSETQ. Trimming removed 0 bases at V and 4 bases at J, with 14 bases between. The CDR3 DNA sequence: TGCGCCAGCAGCTTGGCCTGGGGGACGGAGTACAATGAGCAGTTCTTC. Translating gives CASSLAWGTEYNEQFF.

This chain connects TRBV5-8 to TRBJ1-5; D gene unclear. Looked up from germline, CDR1 is SGHTS and CDR2 is YDEGEE. V lost 5 bases to trimming and J lost 3 bases, with 3 bases between them. The CDR3 has 11 amino acids. This chain's CDR3 is CASSTNQPQHF. Written as DNA, the CDR3 is TGTGCCAGCAGTACCAATCAGCCCCAGCATTTT.

The gene calls are TRBV7-2 and TRBJ2-7, with D maybe TRBD2 (6 bases). CDR3 length equals 13 residues. Trimming removed 5 bases at V and 3 bases at J, with 11 bases between. The germline gives CDR1 SGHTA, CDR2 FQGNSA. This CDR3 is CASSIGTHYEQYF. The CDR3 DNA sequence: TGTGCCAGCAGCATCGGGACTCACTACGAGCAGTACTTC. The entire variable domain, with the rest obtained from reference TRBV7-2 and TRBJ2-7, is as follows: GAGVSQSPSNKVTEKGKDVELRCDPISGHTALYWYRQSLGQGLEFLIYFQGNSAPDKSGLPSDRFSAERTGGSVSTLTIQRTQQEDSAVYLCASSIGTHYEQYFGPGTRLTVT.

CDR3 DNA sequence: TGTGCCAGCAGCTCTTCGGGGTCCAATTCACCCCTCCACTTT. It codes for CASSSSGSNSPLHF. The J gene is TRBJ1-6, the V gene TRBV7-9, with no clear D. CDR3 length: 14 residues. Germline V gene data show CDR1 as SEHNR and CDR2 as FQNEAQ (reference sequence). V was clipped by 4 bases and J by 7 bases, with 11 bases between them.

Turning to this clone: Distinct nucleotide sequences in the sample also encode this CDR3. The genes are TRBV7-9 and TRBJ1-1; D is ambiguous. CDR1 is SEHNR, CDR2 FQNEAQ, per germline (reference sequence). The CDR3 totals 12 residues. The ends were cut back, 3 bases at V and 4 bases at J, with 6 bases in the middle. In nucleotides, the CDR3 is TGTGCCAGCAGCTTCGACGGCACTGAAGCTTTCTTT. This encodes CASSFDGTEAFF. The variable domain in full, completed from reference TRBV7-9 and TRBJ1-1, reads DTGVSQNPRHKITKRGQNVTFRCDPISEHNRLYWYRQTLGQGPEFLTYFQNEAQLEKSRLLSDRFSAERPKGSFSTLEIQRTEQGDSAMYLCASSFDGTEAFFGQGTRLTVV.

The chain couples TRBV5-4 to TRBJ2-7, with D unclear. The germline V and J ends were trimmed by 0 bases and 2 bases, with 6 bases remaining between them. The CDR3 length is 13 residues. CDR1 is SGHNT, CDR2 YYREEE, per germline (reference sequence). The CDR3 loop is CASSLALAYEQYF. In nucleotides, the CDR3 is TGTGCCAGCAGCTTGGCGCTAGCCTACGAGCAGTACTTC.

The chain carries TRBV28 and TRBJ1-1, with D hard to call. V was clipped by 2 bases and J by 0 bases, with 7 bases between them. The CDR3 extends over 14 amino acids. Germline CDR1 is MDHEN and CDR2 is SYDVKM. CDR3 sequence reads: CASSLRPLNTEAFF. The DNA for the CDR3 is TGTGCCAGCAGTTTACGACCTTTGAACACTGAAGCTTTCTTT.

The chain couples TRBV29-1 to TRBJ2-2; TRBD1 is a possible D gene (5 bases). There are 17 residues in the CDR3. The germline CDR1 and CDR2 sequences are SQVTM and ANQGSEA. V gave up 7 bases and J gave up 1 base, with 22 bases separating them. CDR3 DNA sequence: TGCAGCGCCCTCCAAAACAGGCCAGGGTTGAACACCGGGGAGCTGTTTTTT. Protein: CSALQNRPGLNTGELFF.

The rearrangement joins TRBV5-4 to TRBJ1-2, with D possibly being TRBD1 (6 bases). Per germline, CDR1 SGHNT and CDR2 YYREEE (reference sequence). The germline V and J ends were trimmed by 3 bases and 2 bases, with 11 bases remaining between them. The CDR3 has 14 residues. CDR3 in amino acids: CASSSHTGNYGYTF. The CDR3 nucleotides are TGTGCCAGCAGCTCGCACACAGGGAACTATGGCTACACCTTC.

This rearrangement joins TRBV11-2 to TRBJ1-6; tentatively, D is TRBD1 (5 bases). The CDR3 totals 18 residues. The V gene lost 5 bases and the J gene lost 3 bases, with 20 bases spanning the gap. From germline, CDR1 is SGHAT and CDR2 FQNNGV. Written as DNA, the CDR3 is TGTGCCAGCAGCGGCTCCGTCCAGGGTCAGGGCTATAATTCACCCCTCCACTTT. Its translation is CASSGSVQGQGYNSPLHF.

The genes are TRBV29-1 and TRBJ2-7; maybe TRBD1 (5 bases). Germline V gene lookup returns CDR1 SQVTM and CDR2 ANQGSEA. The V and J ends lost 6 bases and 1 base respectively, with 16 bases between them. There are 14 residues in the CDR3. Here the CDR3 reads CSVETTDMSYEQYF. The CDR3 bases are TGCAGCGTCGAAACCACGGACATGTCCTACGAGCAGTACTTC.

The DNA for the CDR3 is TGTGCCAGCCCCAGAGATGACGCTCGGGATGGGCAGTTCTTC. Its protein is CASPRDDARDGQFF. J is TRBJ2-1 and V is TRBV7-9; TRBD2 might be the D (5 bases). The CDR3 extends over 14 amino acids. Trimming left V 8 bases short and J 12 bases short, with 23 bases between. The germline V gene encodes CDR1 SEHNR and CDR2 FQNEAQ (reference sequence).

The V gene is TRBV7-9, the J gene TRBJ2-1; D is possibly TRBD2 (6 bases). The V and J ends lost 0 bases and 9 bases respectively, with 12 bases between them. Germline lookup yields CDR1 SEHNR and CDR2 FQNEAQ (reference sequence). This CDR3 contains 14 residues. The CDR3 bases are TGTGCCAGCAGCTTAGCGGGAGGTCAACGTGAGCAGTTCTTC. Amino acids: CASSLAGGQREQFF.

This rearrangement joins TRBV9 to TRBJ2-7, with TRBD1 identical over 8 bases. There are 15 residues in the CDR3. Trimming took 1 base from V and 2 from J; bases not matched to a gene: 5. Per the germline V gene, CDR1 is SGDLS and CDR2 is YYNGEE. CDR3: CASSVSGQATYEQYF. CDR3 bases: TGTGCCAGCAGCGTATCGGGACAGGCTACCTACGAGCAGTACTTC.

The CDR3 loop is CASSLANEDRGGV. The CDR3 nucleotides read TGTGCCAGCAGCTTAGCCAACGAGGACAGGGGAGGCGTC. The chain recombines TRBV7-8 with TRBJ2-7, with 9 bases that match TRBD1. Per germline, CDR1 SGHVS and CDR2 FQNEAQ. This CDR3 region has 13 residues.

The chain is built from TRBV11-2 and TRBJ2-7; D ambiguous. CDR1 is SGHAT, CDR2 FQNNGV, per germline. The V end was cut by 5 bases, the J end by 5 bases, with 7 bases between. The CDR3 sequence is 11 residues long. The CDR3 DNA sequence: TGTGCCAGCAGCGGCGGAGACGAGCAGTACTTC. Translating it yields CASSGGDEQYF.

The V gene is TRBV5-8, the J gene TRBJ2-5; perhaps TRBD2 as D (6 bases). Trimming took off 4 bases at V and 2 bases at J, with 15 bases between the two ends. The CDR3 runs to 15 residues. The germline gives CDR1 SGHTS, CDR2 YDEGEE. The CDR3 loop reads CASSILYGGQETQYF. In nucleotides, the CDR3 is TGTGCCAGCAGCATCCTATACGGGGGACAAGAGACCCAGTACTTC.

The chain has TRBV7-9 and TRBJ2-3, with 8 bases that match TRBD2. The CDR3 extends over 16 amino acids. V trimming: 5 bases; J trimming: 3 bases; junction bases outside the gene matches: 10. Germline V gives CDR1 SEHNR, CDR2 FQNEAQ (reference sequence). The CDR3 loop reads CASSPGGEGETDTQYF. The CDR3 nucleotides read TGTGCCAGCAGCCCGGGAGGGGAGGGGGAAACAGATACGCAGTATTTT.

This chain joins TRBV5-4 and TRBJ2-1, with TRBD2 matching 10 bases. The CDR3 contains 15 residues. The germline V gene encodes CDR1 SGHNT and CDR2 YYREEE (reference sequence). V shed 2 bases, J shed 6 bases, and the junction held 5 bases outside the gene matches. The CDR3 here is CASSFLAGAFNEQFF. CDR3 coding DNA: TGTGCCAGCAGCTTCCTAGCGGGGGCCTTCAATGAGCAGTTCTTC.

With respect to this clone: Other DNA sequences of this sample code for an identical CDR3. The CDR3 DNA is TGTGCCACCGGGACTAGTTTCAACACCGGGGAGCTGTTTTTT. This encodes CATGTSFNTGELFF. The chain combines TRBV2 with TRBJ2-2, with 8 bases that match TRBD2. The germline CDR1 and CDR2 sequences are SNHLY and FYNNEI. The CDR3 runs 14 residues. V lost 10 bases, J lost 2 bases, and 6 bases stayed unmatched.